This T cell receptor beta chain was captured in a study of Graves' ophthalmopathy and Graves' hyperthyroidism. This clonotype appeared a few times. Its antigen is not known. Germline CDR1 LGHDT, CDR2 YNNKEL (reference sequence). The CDR3 length is 17 residues. The V end was cut by 2 bases, the J end by 8 bases, with 21 bases between. Points from the study as a whole: Blood also contained most of the expanded thyroid clonotypes above 0.001 frequency.

Amplified TCR beta CDR3 regions were obtained using RNA transcripts as template. Second-round multiplex PCR came after first-round RT-PCR with HTBI primers. TCRdb recomputed calls from the multiplex PCR reads with MiXCR, one row per CDR3 protein. In the table there are more than 1,000,000 distinct CDR3 sequences, 36% of which are singletons. Clinical symptoms, serum thyroxine, TRAb, thyroid ultrasound and orbital computed tomography were relied on for diagnosis. The sequence derives from an adult man with Graves' hyperthyroidism. Input material: peripheral blood or thyroid tissue (not recorded which). The chain joins TRBV3-1 to TRBJ1-4; no definite D call. The CDR3 DNA reads TGTGCCAGCAGCCAACTGGTGGAGGTCGGTCGGAACGAAAAACTGTTTTTT. This translates into CASSQLVEVGRNEKLFF.